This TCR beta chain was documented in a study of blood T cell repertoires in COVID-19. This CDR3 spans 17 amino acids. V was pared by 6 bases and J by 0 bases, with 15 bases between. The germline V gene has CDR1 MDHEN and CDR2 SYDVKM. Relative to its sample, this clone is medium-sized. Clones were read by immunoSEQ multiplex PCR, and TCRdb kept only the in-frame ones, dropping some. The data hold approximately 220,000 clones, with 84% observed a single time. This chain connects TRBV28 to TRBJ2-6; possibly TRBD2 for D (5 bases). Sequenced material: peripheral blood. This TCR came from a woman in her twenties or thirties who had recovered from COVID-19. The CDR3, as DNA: TGTGCCAGCAGCTTGGCAGGAGACTACTCTGGGGCCAACGTCCTGACTTTC. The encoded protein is CASSLAGDYSGANVLTF.